Only a few counts were recorded for the clone carrying this T cell receptor (beta chain). The target antigen is unknown. These data come from a study of blood T cells in healthy people across ages. General observations from the study: It was not possible, with unsorted PBMCs, to conclusively compare naive and antigen-experienced cells.

Then a second PCR, running roughly 7 to 12 cycles, was carried out with a sample-barcoded 5' primer and a J-beta primer mix. Each cDNA molecule received a tag from a template-switch adaptor that had 12 random nucleotides. TCRdb re-called the 5' RACE reads through MiXCR, storing one row per CDR3 protein. The data contain 1,500,000 or so distinct CDR3 sequences, approximately 43% of them singletons. From germline, CDR1 is MNHEY and CDR2 SMNVEV (reference sequence). The length of the CDR3 is 15 residues. V lost 2 bases, J lost 5 bases, and 12 bases lay in between. The sequence was collected from a woman aged 18-30 years in good health. The V call is TRBV27, the J call TRBJ1-4; possible D gene TRBD1, 6 bases. The sequenced sample was blood. CDR3 nucleotides: TGTGCCAGCAGTTTAACCGGGGGCCAGAATGAAAAACTGTTTTTT. Encoded protein: CASSLTGGQNEKLFF.